The following is a T cell receptor (beta chain) sequence with its context. Its cognate antigen is unknown. Expressed TCRB transcripts got sequenced, as all isolated RNA was reverse transcribed. Clones were sequenced by immunoSEQ multiplex PCR, and TCRdb holds only the in-frame ones, with some missing. The data show roughly 730,000 clones, over 10% seen once. This specimen comes from a study of beta chain features in type 1 diabetes. Study context: Sorted cells from all samples, numbering approximately 100 million, were examined. Regarding the study as a whole: All four CD4+ subsets of Type 1 diabetes patients contained TCRB CDR3s that were moderately but significantly shorter.

The CDR3 spans 16 residues. Germline lookup yields CDR1 SGHTA and CDR2 FQGNSA. V was clipped by 5 bases and J by 3 bases, with 17 bases between them. V gene TRBV7-2 combines with J gene TRBJ1-5; D is possibly TRBD1 (5 bases). Sequencing was performed on naive CD4+ T cells from blood. This TCR was sampled from a man between 18 and 35 years old with type 1 diabetes. The CDR3 here is CASSRWLGLDNQPQHF. The CDR3 nucleotides are TGTGCCAGCAGCCGGTGGCTGGGACTCGACAATCAGCCCCAGCATTTT.